This T cell receptor beta chain came from a study of T cell responses to AZD1222 COVID-19 vaccine. Study observations and caveats: When two AZD1222 doses had been given, Spike-specific TCR breadth and depth rose. Without day 14 samples, only post-peak T cell repertoires were studied. Possibly, clonal diversity was underestimated; donors were largely white British and included more females.

As to this clone: The antigen is unknown.

The CDR3 runs 15 residues. V was clipped by 7 bases and J by 8 bases, with 21 bases between them. Germline lookup yields CDR1 LNHDA and CDR2 SQIVND (reference sequence). TCRdb's table, derived via immunoSEQ multiplex PCR, lists solely in-frame clones and lacks some. The sample holds about 73,000 clones, 75% to 90% seen once. The receptor was derived from an adult who received the AZD1222 COVID-19 vaccine. The source was peripheral blood, collected 28 days after the second AZD1222 dose. This chain joins TRBV19 and TRBJ2-1; perhaps D is TRBD1 or TRBD2 (5 bases each). DNA for the CDR3: TGTGCCAGTACCTCTCAGGGAGCCCGTTGGGATGAGCAGTTCTTC. Its protein is CASTSQGARWDEQFF.